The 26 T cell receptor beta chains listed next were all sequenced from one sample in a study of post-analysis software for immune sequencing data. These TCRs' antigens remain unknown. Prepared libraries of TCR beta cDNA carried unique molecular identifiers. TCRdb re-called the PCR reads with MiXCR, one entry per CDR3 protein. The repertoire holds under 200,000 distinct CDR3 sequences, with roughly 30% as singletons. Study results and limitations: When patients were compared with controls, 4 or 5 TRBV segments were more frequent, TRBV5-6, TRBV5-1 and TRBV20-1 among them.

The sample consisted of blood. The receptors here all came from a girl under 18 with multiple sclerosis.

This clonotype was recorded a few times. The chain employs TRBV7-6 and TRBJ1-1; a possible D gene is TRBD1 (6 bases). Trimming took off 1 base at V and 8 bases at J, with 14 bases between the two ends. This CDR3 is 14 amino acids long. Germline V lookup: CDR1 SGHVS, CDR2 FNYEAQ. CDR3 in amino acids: CASSLGPDSYEAFF. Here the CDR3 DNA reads TGTGCCAGCAGCTTAGGGCCGGACAGCTACGAAGCTTTCTTT.

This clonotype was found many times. This CDR3 is CASSPAGATDTQYF. CDR3 nucleotide sequence: TGTGCCAGCAGCCCAGCGGGGGCTACAGATACGCAGTATTTT. The gene calls are TRBV7-3 and TRBJ2-3, with TRBD2 matching over 8 bases. Per germline, CDR1 SGHTA and CDR2 FQGTGA. V trimming: 5 bases; J trimming: 3 bases; junction bases outside the gene matches: 4. The length of the CDR3 is 14 residues.

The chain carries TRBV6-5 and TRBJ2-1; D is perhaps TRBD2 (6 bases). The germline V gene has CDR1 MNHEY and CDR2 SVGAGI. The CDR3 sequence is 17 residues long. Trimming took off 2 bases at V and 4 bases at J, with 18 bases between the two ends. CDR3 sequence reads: CASSYESGGMGYNEQFF. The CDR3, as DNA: TGTGCCAGCAGTTACGAGAGTGGCGGGATGGGATACAATGAGCAGTTCTTC.

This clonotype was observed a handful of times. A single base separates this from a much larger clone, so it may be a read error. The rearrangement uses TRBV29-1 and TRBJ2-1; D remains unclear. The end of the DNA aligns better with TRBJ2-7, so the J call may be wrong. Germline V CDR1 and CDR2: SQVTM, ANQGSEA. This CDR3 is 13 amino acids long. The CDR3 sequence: CSVEPINYNEQYF. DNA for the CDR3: TGCAGCGTTGAACCGATTAACTACAATGAGCAGTACTTC.

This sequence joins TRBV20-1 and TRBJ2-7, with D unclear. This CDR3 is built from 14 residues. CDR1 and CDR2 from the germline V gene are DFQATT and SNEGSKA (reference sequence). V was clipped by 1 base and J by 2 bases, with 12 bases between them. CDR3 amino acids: CSARGPSSPYEQYF. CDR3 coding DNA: TGCAGTGCTAGAGGACCAAGCTCCCCCTACGAGCAGTACTTC.

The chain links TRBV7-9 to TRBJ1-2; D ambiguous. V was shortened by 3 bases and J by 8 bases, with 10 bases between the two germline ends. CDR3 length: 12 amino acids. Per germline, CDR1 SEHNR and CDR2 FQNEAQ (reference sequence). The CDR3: CASSLEARGYTF. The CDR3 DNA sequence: TGTGCCAGCAGCTTGGAGGCTAGGGGCTACACCTTC.

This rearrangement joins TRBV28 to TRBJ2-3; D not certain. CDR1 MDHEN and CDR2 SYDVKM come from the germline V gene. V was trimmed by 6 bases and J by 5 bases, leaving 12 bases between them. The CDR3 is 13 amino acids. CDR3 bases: TGTGCCAGCAGCACCCTGGATTTAGATACGCAGTATTTT. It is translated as CASSTLDLDTQYF.

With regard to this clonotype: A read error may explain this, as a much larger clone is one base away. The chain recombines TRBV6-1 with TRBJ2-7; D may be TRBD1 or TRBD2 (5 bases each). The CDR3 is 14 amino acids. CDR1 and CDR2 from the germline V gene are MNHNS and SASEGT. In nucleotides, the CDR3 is TGTGCCAGCAGTGTAGGGACCGAGGGCTACGAGCGGTACTTC. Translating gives CASSVGTEGYERYF.

For the CDR3, the DNA is TGCGCCAGCAGCTTGGAGTTAGCGTGGTCCTACAATGAGCAGTTCTTC. It yields the protein CASSLELAWSYNEQFF. The J gene is TRBJ2-1, the V gene TRBV5-1; D is perhaps TRBD2 (5 bases). Germline assignment: CDR1 SGHRS and CDR2 YFSETQ. V gave up 0 bases and J gave up 1 base, with 11 bases separating them. This CDR3 contains 16 residues. Complete variable domain (other parts from reference TRBV5-1 and TRBJ2-1): KAGVTQTPRYLIKTRGQQVTLSCSPISGHRSVSWYQQTPGQGLQFLFEYFSETQRNKGNFPGRFSGRQFSNSRSEMNVSTLELGDSALYLCASSLELAWSYNEQFFGPGTRLTVL.

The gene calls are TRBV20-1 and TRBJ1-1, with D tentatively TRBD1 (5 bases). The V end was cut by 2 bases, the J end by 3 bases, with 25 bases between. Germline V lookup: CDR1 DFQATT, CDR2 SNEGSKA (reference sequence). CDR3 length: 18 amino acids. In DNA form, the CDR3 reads TGCAGTGCTAGACAGAGGGGTGTATGGGGCAGGCGGGACACTGAAGCTTTCTTT. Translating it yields CSARQRGVWGRRDTEAFF.

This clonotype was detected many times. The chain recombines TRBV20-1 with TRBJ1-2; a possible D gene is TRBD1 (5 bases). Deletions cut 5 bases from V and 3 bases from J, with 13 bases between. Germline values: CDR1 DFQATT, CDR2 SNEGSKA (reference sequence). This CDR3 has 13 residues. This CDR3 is CSAPRTRDYGYTF. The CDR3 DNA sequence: TGCAGTGCTCCCCGGACACGGGACTATGGCTACACCTTC.

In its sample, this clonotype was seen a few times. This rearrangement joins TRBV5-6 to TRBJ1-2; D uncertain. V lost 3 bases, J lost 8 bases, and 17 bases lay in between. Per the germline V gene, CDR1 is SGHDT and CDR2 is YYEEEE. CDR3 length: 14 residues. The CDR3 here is CASSSRAARSGYTF. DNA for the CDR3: TGTGCCAGCAGCTCTCGTGCGGCCCGGAGCGGCTACACCTTC.

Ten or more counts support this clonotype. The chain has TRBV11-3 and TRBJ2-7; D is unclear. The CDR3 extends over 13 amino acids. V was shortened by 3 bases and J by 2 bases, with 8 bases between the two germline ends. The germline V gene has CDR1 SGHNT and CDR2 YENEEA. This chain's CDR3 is CASSFGETYEQYF. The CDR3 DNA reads TGTGCCAGCAGCTTCGGTGAAACCTACGAGCAGTACTTC. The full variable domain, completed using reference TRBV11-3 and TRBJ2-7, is EAGVVQSPRYKIIEKKQPVAFWCNPISGHNTLYWYLQNLGQGPELLIRYENEEAVDDSQLPKDRFSAERLKGVDSTLKIQPAELGDSAVYLCASSFGETYEQYFGPGTRLTVT.

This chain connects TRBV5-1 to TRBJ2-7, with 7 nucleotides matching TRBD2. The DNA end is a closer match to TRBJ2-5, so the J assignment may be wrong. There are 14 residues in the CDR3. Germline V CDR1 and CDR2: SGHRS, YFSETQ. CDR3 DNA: TGCGCCAGCAGCTCACAGCGGGGTGGAGAGACCCAGTACTTC. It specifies CASSSQRGGETQYF.

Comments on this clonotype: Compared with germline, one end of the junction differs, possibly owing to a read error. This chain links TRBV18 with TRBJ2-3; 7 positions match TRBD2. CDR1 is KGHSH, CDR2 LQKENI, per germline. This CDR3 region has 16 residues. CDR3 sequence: CVSSVSGGRVTDTQYF. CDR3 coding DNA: TGTGTCAGCTCAGTCTCTGGCGGGAGAGTCACAGATACGCAGTATTTT.

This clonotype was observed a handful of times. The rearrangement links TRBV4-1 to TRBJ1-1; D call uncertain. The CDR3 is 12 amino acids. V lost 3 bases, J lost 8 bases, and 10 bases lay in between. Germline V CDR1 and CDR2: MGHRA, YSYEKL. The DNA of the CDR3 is TGCGCCAGCAGCCATCTCGAGGGAGAAGCTTTCTTT. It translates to CASSHLEGEAFF.

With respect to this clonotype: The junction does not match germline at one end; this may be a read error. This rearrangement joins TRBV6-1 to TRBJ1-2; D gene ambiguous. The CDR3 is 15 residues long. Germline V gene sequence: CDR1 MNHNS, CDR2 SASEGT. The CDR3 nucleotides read TGTGCCGGCAGTGTAACGCAGGTAGCTAACTATGGCTACACCTTC. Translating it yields CAGSVTQVANYGYTF.

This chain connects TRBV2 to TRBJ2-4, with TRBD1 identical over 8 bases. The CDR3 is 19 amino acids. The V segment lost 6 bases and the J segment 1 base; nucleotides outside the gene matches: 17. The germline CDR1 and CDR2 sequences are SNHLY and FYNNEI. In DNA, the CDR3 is TGTGCCAGCAGACGGACAGGGCTTGCTGTAAGGAACGCCAAAAACATTCAGTACTTC. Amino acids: CASRRTGLAVRNAKNIQYF.

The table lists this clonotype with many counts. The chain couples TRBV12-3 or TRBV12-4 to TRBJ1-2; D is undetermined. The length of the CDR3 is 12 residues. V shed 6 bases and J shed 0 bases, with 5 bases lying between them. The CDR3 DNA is TGTGCCAGCAGCCTGACTAACTATGGCTACACCTTC. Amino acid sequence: CASSLTNYGYTF.

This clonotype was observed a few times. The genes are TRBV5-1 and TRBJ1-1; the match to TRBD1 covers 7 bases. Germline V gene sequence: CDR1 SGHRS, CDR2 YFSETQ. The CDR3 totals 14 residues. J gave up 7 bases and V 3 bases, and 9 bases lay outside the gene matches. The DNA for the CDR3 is TGCGCCAGCAGCTGGGCCGGGACAGATATTGAAGCTTTCTTT. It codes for CASSWAGTDIEAFF.

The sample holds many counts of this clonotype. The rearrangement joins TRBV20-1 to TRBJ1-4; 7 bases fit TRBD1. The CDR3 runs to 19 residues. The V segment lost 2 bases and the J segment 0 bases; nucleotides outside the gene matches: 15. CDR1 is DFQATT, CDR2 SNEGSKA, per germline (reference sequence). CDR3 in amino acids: CSARQTRYRGPATNEKLFF. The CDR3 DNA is TGCAGTGCTAGACAAACCCGGTACAGGGGCCCCGCAACTAATGAAAAACTGTTTTTT.

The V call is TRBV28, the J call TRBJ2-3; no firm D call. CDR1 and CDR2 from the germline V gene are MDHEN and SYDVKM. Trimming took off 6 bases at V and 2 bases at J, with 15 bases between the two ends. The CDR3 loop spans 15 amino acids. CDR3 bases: TGTGCCAGCAGCCCCTTTCTTGGAGACACAGATACGCAGTATTTT. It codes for CASSPFLGDTDTQYF.

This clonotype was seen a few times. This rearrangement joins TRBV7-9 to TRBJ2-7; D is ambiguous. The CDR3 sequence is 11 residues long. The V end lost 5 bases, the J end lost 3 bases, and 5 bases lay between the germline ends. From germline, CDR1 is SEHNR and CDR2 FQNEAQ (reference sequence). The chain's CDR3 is CASSARYEQYF. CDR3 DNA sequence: TGTGCCAGCAGCGCCCGCTACGAGCAGTACTTC.

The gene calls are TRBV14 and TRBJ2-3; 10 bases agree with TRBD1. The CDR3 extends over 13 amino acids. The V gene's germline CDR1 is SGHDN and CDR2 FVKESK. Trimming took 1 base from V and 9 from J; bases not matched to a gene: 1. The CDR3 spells CASSQVGQGTQYF. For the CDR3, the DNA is TGTGCCAGCAGCCAAGTGGGACAGGGGACGCAGTATTTT.

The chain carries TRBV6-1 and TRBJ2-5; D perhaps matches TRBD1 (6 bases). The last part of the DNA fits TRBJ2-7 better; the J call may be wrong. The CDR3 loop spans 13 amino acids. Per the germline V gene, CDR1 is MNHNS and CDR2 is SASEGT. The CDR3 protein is CATETGLFREQYF. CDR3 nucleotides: TGTGCCACCGAGACAGGCTTATTCCGCGAGCAGTACTTC.

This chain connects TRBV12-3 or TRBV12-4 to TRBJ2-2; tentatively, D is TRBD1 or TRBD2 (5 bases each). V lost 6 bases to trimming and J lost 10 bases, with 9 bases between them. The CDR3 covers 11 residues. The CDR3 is CASRGREELFF. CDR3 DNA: TGTGCCAGCAGGGGACGAGAGGAGCTGTTTTTT.